This T cell receptor (beta chain) comes out of a study of T cells in Graves' hyperthyroidism and ophthalmopathy. The count of this clonotype is one. Researchers amplified the TCR beta CDR3 regions from RNA transcripts. In the first-round RT-PCR of the TCR CDR3, the HTBI primer set was used. Via MiXCR, TCRdb re-called the multiplex PCR reads, giving one row per CDR3 protein. The data show just over 550,000 distinct CDR3 sequences, 46% seen once. This CDR3 contains 14 residues. Germline V gene sequence: CDR1 DFQATT, CDR2 SNEGSKA (reference sequence). After removal of 7 bases from V and 4 bases from J, the junction contained 9 bases not matched to a gene.

The sample comprised peripheral blood or thyroid tissue (not recorded which). The sequence was obtained from a woman in her late teens or twenties with Graves' hyperthyroidism. This rearrangement joins TRBV20-1 to TRBJ2-3, with 9 bases identical to TRBD2. This CDR3 is CSVSGSVIADTQYF. The CDR3 DNA reads TGCAGTGTTAGCGGGAGTGTTATAGCAGATACGCAGTATTTT.